The 27 T cell receptor beta chains in this list originate from one sample, sequenced in a study of Ad26.COV2.S vaccination and SARS-CoV-2 variants (dated by TCRdb to the early 2020s). Libraries were built with the immunoSEQ multiplex PCR assay. As stored in TCRdb, this immuneACCESS dataset retains in-frame rearrangements with V and J assigned. A fraction of the clones does not appear; measured against another copy, unresolved V genes explain less than half of the discrepancy, and the remainder lacks a known reason. Recorded for this sample are roughly 300,000 clones; roughly 90% of them occurred a single time. 6.4% of the sample comes from the top ten. The sample's treatment or condition, from its label and the paper: 15 to 20 received Ad26.COV2.S at low or high dose, single or two shots; 5 received placebo; per-sample allocation not given. Repertoires of vaccine and placebo recipients were sequenced from samples collected on day 63 after the first injection.

Here the sequenced sample was peripheral blood, taken in a trial of Ad26.COV2.S vaccine versus placebo. The source of these receptors is a person aged 18-60 years who received the Ad26.COV2.S COVID-19 vaccine or a placebo.

This clone was seen once. This chain uses TRBV6-2 or TRBV6-3 with TRBJ1-2; D call uncertain. This CDR3 spans 15 amino acids. The V end lost 7 bases, the J end lost 0 bases, and 15 bases lay between the germline ends. CDR1 and CDR2 (germline): MNHEY, SVGEGT. The CDR3 reads CASTPDPRANYGYTF. The CDR3 DNA is TGTGCCAGCACCCCGGACCCTCGAGCTAACTATGGCTACACCTTC.

In its sample, this clone was seen a few times. The chain joins TRBV7-2 to TRBJ1-2, with TRBD1 identical over 9 bases. The CDR3 is made up of 15 amino acids. CDR1 and CDR2 from the germline V gene are SGHTA and FQGNSA. V lost 4 bases to trimming and J lost 7 bases; unmatched junction nucleotides: 10. DNA of the CDR3: TGTGCCAGCAGCTCAACCGGGACAGGGATGCTTGGCTACACCTTC. Its protein product is CASSSTGTGMLGYTF.

The chain links TRBV5-1 to TRBJ2-2; 7 nucleotides align to TRBD1. The germline V gene encodes CDR1 SGHRS and CDR2 YFSETQ. The CDR3 spans 14 residues. Trimming took 7 bases from V and 4 from J; bases not matched to a gene: 7. The CDR3 region is CASLQGVGTGELFF. In DNA, the CDR3 is TGCGCCAGCCTCCAGGGGGTAGGCACCGGGGAGCTGTTTTTT.

This rearrangement joins TRBV10-3 to TRBJ2-3, with TRBD1 identical over 7 bases. V was pared by 10 bases and J by 4 bases, with 11 bases of the junction left unmatched. Looked up from germline, CDR1 is ENHRY and CDR2 is SYGVKD. The CDR3 extends over 14 amino acids. The CDR3 DNA is TGTGCCAGTTCCCGACAGGGAACCGCAGATACGCAGTATTTT. Translated, it gives CASSRQGTADTQYF.

CDR3 protein: CASRQGEDEKLFF. CDR3 nucleotide sequence: TGTGCCAGCCGACAGGGAGAGGATGAAAAACTGTTTTTT. V gene TRBV6-5 combines with J gene TRBJ1-4; 7 bases agree with TRBD1. The CDR3 is 13 amino acids. From germline, CDR1 is MNHEY and CDR2 SVGAGI. Trimming removed 8 bases from V and 6 bases from J; junction bases left unmatched: 6.

The rearrangement links TRBV6-5 to TRBJ1-5; D is unresolved. CDR1 is MNHEY and CDR2 is SVGAGI in the germline V gene. The CDR3 sequence is 15 residues long. V shed 0 bases and J shed 3 bases, with 9 bases lying between them. This chain's CDR3 is CASSYSKLYNQPQHF. The CDR3 nucleotides read TGTGCCAGCAGTTACTCAAAGCTCTACAATCAGCCCCAGCATTTT.

The J gene is TRBJ2-6, the V gene TRBV5-4, with 7 bases fitting TRBD1. V gave up 2 bases and J gave up 2 bases; unmatched junction bases: 7. Germline assignment: CDR1 SGHNT and CDR2 YYREEE (reference sequence). The CDR3 totals 17 residues. This CDR3 is CASSFPAGGPGANVLTF. CDR3 DNA: TGTGCCAGCAGCTTTCCCGCAGGGGGACCTGGGGCCAACGTCCTGACTTTC. The full variable domain, in which reference TRBV5-4 and TRBJ2-6 provide the parts outside the CDR3, is ETGVTQSPTHLIKTRGQQVTLRCSSQSGHNTVSWYQQALGQGPQFIFQYYREEENGRGNFPPRFSGLQFPNYSSELNVNALELDDSALYLCASSFPAGGPGANVLTFGAGSRLTVL.

The chain uses TRBV19 and TRBJ2-5, with TRBD2 matching over 8 bases. With 3 bases clipped from V and 1 base from J, the junction kept 13 bases outside the gene matches. Per germline, CDR1 LNHDA and CDR2 SQIVND (reference sequence). The CDR3 is made up of 18 amino acids. The CDR3 sequence: CASSILPGGSGAQETQYF. The CDR3 DNA sequence: TGTGCCAGTAGTATCCTCCCCGGGGGTAGCGGGGCCCAAGAGACCCAGTACTTC.

The CDR3 DNA sequence: TGTGCCAGCAGCCCCAGCTCCTACGAGCAGTACTTC. This translates into CASSPSSYEQYF. The J gene is TRBJ2-7, the V gene TRBV6-2 or TRBV6-3; D is unclear. Germline loops: CDR1 MNHEY, CDR2 SVGEGT. The CDR3 has 12 amino acids. V lost 6 bases and J lost 0, with 6 bases in between.

The count of this clone is one. This chain connects TRBV28 to TRBJ2-7; a weak D match, TRBD2 (6 bases). This CDR3 spans 12 amino acids. Trimming removed 5 bases from V and 7 bases from J, with 12 bases in between. Per the germline V gene, CDR1 is MDHEN and CDR2 is SYDVKM. DNA for the CDR3: TGTGCCAGCAGTCCTCCACGGGGGGAGCAGTACTTC. Translated, it gives CASSPPRGEQYF.

The chain recombines TRBV27 with TRBJ2-7; TRBD2 is a possible D gene (6 bases). Germline CDR1 reads MNHEY; CDR2 reads SMNVEV (reference sequence). V lost 5 bases, J lost 7 bases, and 21 bases lay in between. CDR3 length equals 15 residues. CDR3 DNA: TGTGCCAGCAGTCCACTGCCGGGACTGCGTCTTGAGCAGTACTTC. The encoded protein is CASSPLPGLRLEQYF.

The CDR3 DNA is TGCGCCAGCAGCGAAGGGACAGGGGCGAGCACAGATACGCAGTATTTT. Its protein is CASSEGTGASTDTQYF. V usage is TRBV5-1 and J usage is TRBJ2-3; TRBD1 aligns across 10 bases. V shed 4 bases, J shed 0 bases, and the junction held 5 bases outside the gene matches. Germline CDR1 SGHRS, CDR2 YFSETQ. The CDR3 has 16 amino acids.

The chain joins TRBV6-5 to TRBJ1-1; D uncertain. V was cut by 4 bases and J by 4 bases, with 19 bases left in between. The V gene's germline CDR1 is MNHEY and CDR2 SVGAGI. This CDR3 has 16 amino acids. In DNA form, the CDR3 reads TGTGCCAGCAGTTCCGATTCCCTACCGTCGGGCACTGAAGCTTTCTTT. The encoded protein is CASSSDSLPSGTEAFF.

This chain uses TRBV5-1 with TRBJ1-4; D is unclear. The CDR3 runs 16 residues. The germline gives CDR1 SGHRS, CDR2 YFSETQ. The V and J ends lost 4 bases and 5 bases respectively, with 18 bases between them. The CDR3 nucleotides read TGCGCCAGCAGCCTGAGGTCCGAGAGACTAAATGAAAAACTGTTTTTT. The encoded protein is CASSLRSERLNEKLFF.

The CDR3, as DNA: TGTGCCAGTTCCACTTTCCAGGGTAGCAATCAGCCCCAGCATTTT. This translates into CASSTFQGSNQPQHF. This rearrangement joins TRBV19 to TRBJ1-5; D is perhaps TRBD1 (5 bases). Germline V CDR1 and CDR2: LNHDA, SQIVND (reference sequence). This CDR3 contains 15 residues. The V and J ends lost 8 bases and 0 bases respectively, with 14 bases between them.

This clone has only one observation. The V call is TRBV5-1, the J call TRBJ1-3, with 8 bases that match TRBD1. With 0 bases clipped from V and 3 bases from J, the junction kept 5 bases outside the gene matches. CDR1 SGHRS and CDR2 YFSETQ come from the germline V gene. The CDR3 is made up of 16 amino acids. The CDR3 DNA follows: TGCGCCAGCAGCTTGGCCGACAGGGGCGGTGGAAACACCATATATTTT. Amino acids: CASSLADRGGGNTIYF.

The V call is TRBV4-3, the J call TRBJ2-1, with 9 bases matching TRBD2. The CDR3 length is 20 residues. Germline V lookup: CDR1 LGHNA, CDR2 YSLEER. The junction had 12 bases not matched to a gene; V was cut back by 0 bases and J by 0 bases. The CDR3 coding sequence is TGCGCCAGCAGCCAAGATGGATTTATAGCGGGGGCCTCCTCCTACAATGAGCAGTTCTTC. It codes for CASSQDGFIAGASSYNEQFF.

This chain uses TRBV7-2 with TRBJ2-4, with 7 bases fitting TRBD2. This CDR3 spans 15 amino acids. CDR1 SGHTA and CDR2 FQGNSA come from the germline V gene. The J segment lost 10 bases and the V segment lost 5 bases, leaving 14 bases of the junction unmatched. The CDR3 nucleotides read TGTGCCAGCAGCCCCGTCGAGGGCCCCGGGAGGATTCAGTACTTC. This sequence encodes CASSPVEGPGRIQYF.

The chain recombines TRBV28 with TRBJ1-1, with D unresolved. CDR3 length equals 16 residues. V was pared by 5 bases and J by 3 bases, with 19 bases between. Germline-derived CDR1 and CDR2 are MDHEN and SYDVKM. The chain's CDR3 is CASSPPRRRQDTEAFF. The DNA of the CDR3 is TGTGCCAGCAGTCCCCCGCGTCGGCGACAAGACACTGAAGCTTTCTTT.

The rearrangement joins TRBV28 to TRBJ2-7; D is perhaps TRBD2 (6 bases). With 6 bases removed from V and 7 bases from J, the gap between germline ends came to 19 bases. There are 14 residues in the CDR3. From germline, CDR1 is MDHEN and CDR2 SYDVKM. The CDR3 region has the DNA TGTGCCAGCAGCTCTCGGGGGAGAGGACCGGAGCAGTACTTC. Amino acids: CASSSRGRGPEQYF.

The chain links TRBV6-2 or TRBV6-3 to TRBJ1-1, with 8 bases identical to TRBD1. Losses at the gene ends were 5 bases for V and 2 bases for J; bases not matched to a gene: 1. Germline V gene lookup returns CDR1 MNHEY and CDR2 SVGEGT. CDR3 length equals 13 residues. The CDR3 sequence is CASSPGGNTEAFF. Here the CDR3 DNA reads TGTGCCAGCAGTCCAGGGGGCAACACTGAAGCTTTCTTT.

The chain joins TRBV7-2 to TRBJ1-2; a weak D match, TRBD1 (6 bases). The CDR3 runs 14 residues. Deletions cut 5 bases from V and 7 bases from J, with 17 bases between. CDR1 and CDR2 from the germline V gene are SGHTA and FQGNSA. The CDR3 DNA follows: TGTGCCAGCAGCCTCCGGGACACGTCGCGTGGCTACACCTTC. Residues: CASSLRDTSRGYTF.

The chain links TRBV7-3 to TRBJ2-5; D possibly corresponds to TRBD2 (6 bases). The CDR3 spans 15 residues. Germline lookup yields CDR1 SGHTA and CDR2 FQGTGA. The V end lost 0 bases, the J end lost 4 bases, and 12 bases lay between the germline ends. The CDR3 nucleotides read TGTGCCAGCAGCTTAACGGGAGGAGGGCGAGAGACCCAGTACTTC. Residues: CASSLTGGGRETQYF. The variable domain in full, with the rest retrieved from reference TRBV7-3 and TRBJ2-5, is GAGVSQTPSNKVTEKGKYVELRCDPISGHTALYWYRQSLGQGPEFLIYFQGTGAADDSGLPNDRFFAVRPEGSVSTLKIQRTERGDSAVYLCASSLTGGGRETQYFGPGTRLLVL.

V is TRBV7-9 and J is TRBJ2-6; no reliable D call. The CDR3 totals 15 residues. V was clipped by 6 bases and J by 0 bases, with 9 bases between them. Germline loops: CDR1 SEHNR, CDR2 FQNEAQ (reference sequence). The CDR3 region has the DNA TGTGCCAGCAGTCACACGAGCTCTGGGGCCAACGTCCTGACTTTC. Its protein product is CASSHTSSGANVLTF.

This clone was detected a few times. The chain has TRBV4-1 and TRBJ2-2; the D gene is possibly TRBD1 (5 bases). Between the trimmed V and J ends, which lost 4 bases and 0 bases, there was a span of 12 bases. The CDR3 sequence is 16 residues long. Germline-derived CDR1 and CDR2 are MGHRA and YSYEKL. CDR3 sequence: CASSRPTASNTGELFF. The CDR3 DNA reads as TGCGCCAGCAGCCGACCGACAGCTTCGAACACCGGGGAGCTGTTTTTT.

The rearrangement links TRBV7-9 to TRBJ1-1, with D unresolved. The V gene's germline CDR1 is SEHNR and CDR2 FQNEAQ (reference sequence). V was shortened by 3 bases and J by 5 bases, with 16 bases between the two germline ends. The CDR3 is made up of 15 amino acids. CDR3: CASSFQSVEQTEAFF. Here the CDR3 DNA reads TGTGCCAGCAGCTTTCAGTCAGTCGAACAGACTGAAGCTTTCTTT.

This clone has a single count. The chain employs TRBV18 and TRBJ2-7; D tentatively reads TRBD1 or TRBD2 (5 bases each). The CDR3 is 18 amino acids. The V gene's germline CDR1 is KGHSH and CDR2 LQKENI. V was cut by 3 bases and J by 3 bases, with 24 bases left in between. The CDR3 DNA follows: TGTGCCAGCTCACCGGGACCCGTATCTACCAATCCTGGCTACGAGCAGTACTTC. It yields the protein CASSPGPVSTNPGYEQYF.